A single sample is the source of the 2 T cell receptor beta chains below, sequenced in a study of vaccination and CD4 T cells after COVID-19. Sequenced with the Oncomine TCR Beta short-read assay was DNA taken from cultured CD4+ T cells. TCRdb used MiXCR to reprocess the PCR reads, holding one entry per CDR3 protein. The data hold under 9,500 distinct CDR3 sequences, with around 64% observed a single time. Their antigen targets remain unknown. Treatment described: roughly ten-day PBMC culture with coronavirus spike peptide pools or control peptides (ViraFEST assay). The sample taken for sequencing was CD4+ T cells from blood, cultured in vitro. Receptors were obtained from a human donor who had recovered from COVID-19.

The chain employs TRBV7-9 and TRBJ2-3; tentatively, D is TRBD1 (5 bases). In germline, CDR1 is SEHNR, CDR2 FQNEAQ (reference sequence). V dropped 5 bases and J dropped 3 bases, with 15 bases sitting between them. The CDR3 is made up of 15 amino acids. CDR3 sequence: CASSLVSTGTDTQYF. The CDR3 nucleotides read TGTGCCAGCAGCCTGGTTAGTACAGGAACAGATACGCAGTATTTT.

The chain recombines TRBV24-1 with TRBJ2-7; D gene unclear. Trimming removed 12 bases at V and 3 bases at J, with 14 bases between. CDR3 length: 12 residues. Germline-derived CDR1 and CDR2 are KGHDR and SFDVKD. The CDR3 protein is CAPSPMDYEQYF. The CDR3 DNA reads TGTGCCCCCTCCCCGATGGACTACGAGCAGTACTTC.